This TCR beta chain was found in a study of blood T cell dynamics during melanoma immunotherapy. Sequencing used immunoSEQ multiplex PCR; TCRdb keeps in-frame clones, though not all of them. The sample yields more than 12,000 clones, 80% to 95% seen once. Documented time point: week 3, after first cycle of checkpoint inhibitor. The table lists this clone with a count of one. Sequenced here: blood, sampled from a patient treated with checkpoint blockade. The origin of this receptor is a human donor with melanoma.

The CDR3 bases are TGTGCCAGCAGCATCGATAGGCAAGAGACCCAGTACTTC. Its protein is CASSIDRQETQYF. The V call is TRBV6-5, the J call TRBJ2-5, with D hard to call. Germline V CDR1 and CDR2: MNHEY, SVGAGI. Trimming removed 6 bases at V and 2 bases at J, with 10 bases between. The CDR3 extends over 13 amino acids.